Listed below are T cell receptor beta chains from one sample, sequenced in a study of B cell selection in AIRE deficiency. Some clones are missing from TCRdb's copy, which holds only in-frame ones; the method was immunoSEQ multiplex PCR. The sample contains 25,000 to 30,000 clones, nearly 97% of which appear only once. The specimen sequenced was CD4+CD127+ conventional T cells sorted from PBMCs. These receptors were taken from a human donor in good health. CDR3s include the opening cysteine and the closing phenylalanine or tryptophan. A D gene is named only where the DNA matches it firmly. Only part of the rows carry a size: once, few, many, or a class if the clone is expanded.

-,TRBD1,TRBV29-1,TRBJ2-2,CSVEDGTGTGLIKNTGELFF,TGCAGCGTTGAAGATGGGACCGGGACAGGACTTATTAAGAACACCGGGGAGCTGTTTTTT
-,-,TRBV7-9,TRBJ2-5,CASRGLDETQYF,TGTGCCAGCAGAGGGCTTGATGAGACCCAGTACTTC
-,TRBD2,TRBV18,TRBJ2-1,CASSPSGGALNEQFF,TGTGCCAGCTCCCCTAGCGGGGGGGCTCTCAATGAGCAGTTCTTC
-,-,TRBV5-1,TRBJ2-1,CASSFTSPSGEQFF,TGCGCCAGCAGCTTCACAAGCCCTTCGGGTGAGCAGTTCTTC
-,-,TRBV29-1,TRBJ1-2,CSVASRAPSGGYGYTF,TGCAGCGTAGCGAGCAGGGCCCCCTCCGGGGGTTATGGCTACACCTTC
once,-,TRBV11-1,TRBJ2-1,CASSFAREELGEQFF,TGTGCCAGCAGCTTTGCCAGGGAAGAGCTTGGGGAGCAGTTCTTC
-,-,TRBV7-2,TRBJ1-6,CASSFSFRSPLHF,TGTGCCAGCAGCTTTTCGTTTCGATCACCCCTCCACTTT
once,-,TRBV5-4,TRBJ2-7,CASSPRMNPEAYEQYF,TGTGCCAGCAGCCCCCGAATGAACCCGGAGGCCTACGAGCAGTACTTC
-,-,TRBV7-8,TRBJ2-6,CASSTRAFTTKSGQRLTF,TGTGCCAGCAGCACCCGGGCGTTTACCACAAAGTCGGGCCAACGCCTGACTTTC
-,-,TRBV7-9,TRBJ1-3,CASSLGAGLNTIYF,TGTGCCAGCAGCTTAGGGGCCGGTTTAAACACCATATATTTT
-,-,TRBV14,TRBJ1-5,CASSQDRQPQHF,TGTGCCAGCAGCCAAGATCGGCAGCCCCAGCATTTT
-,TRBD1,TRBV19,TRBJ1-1,CASSILSDRSSAFF,TGTGCCAGTAGTATTCTTTCGGACAGGTCGTCGGCTTTCTTT